Shown below are 2 T cell receptor beta chains from a single sample sequenced in a study of cytomegalovirus exposure and HLA in healthy donors. The PCR contained 60 Vbeta and 13 Jbeta primers. The protocol was immunoSEQ multiplex PCR, while the TCRdb copy is restricted to in-frame clones and leaves out a portion. The repertoire has over 150,000 clones, about four fifths of them found once; the top ten carry under 5%. Sequencing was carried out using PBMCs. The receptors were gathered from a man aged 30 to 39 in good health and CMV-seropositive.

J is TRBJ1-4 and V is TRBV11-2, with TRBD1 matching 7 bases. The CDR3 has 15 residues. Germline V gene sequence: CDR1 SGHAT, CDR2 FQNNGV. J lost 5 bases, V lost 5 bases, and 8 bases had no gene match. CDR3: CASSPPGQPNEKLFF. The CDR3 DNA reads as TGTGCCAGCAGCCCCCCGGGACAGCCAAATGAAAAACTGTTTTTT.

The chain uses TRBV7-3 and TRBJ2-5; TRBD1 matches 8 bases. V shed 2 bases and J 1 base; nucleotides not matched to a gene: 9. This CDR3 is 17 amino acids long. CDR1 is SGHTA and CDR2 is FQGTGA in the germline V gene. CDR3 region: CASSLDGDRRGQETQYF. As DNA, the CDR3 is TGTGCCAGCAGCTTAGATGGGGACAGGCGAGGCCAAGAGACCCAGTACTTC.